This passage covers 30 T cell receptor beta chains from one sample sequenced in a study of OX40 agonist ivuxolimab in advanced cancers. This table comes from immunoSEQ multiplex PCR, and its TCRdb copy is limited to in-frame clones, with some not included. The table records about 86,000 clones, around 90% of them present only once. Sequencing was performed on CD4+ or CD8+ T cells sorted from blood, taken in a trial of the OX40 agonist ivuxolimab. The receptor source for this set is an adult with an advanced solid tumor such as melanoma, head and neck, liver or kidney cancer.

The chain links TRBV5-6 to TRBJ2-3; 10 bases match TRBD1. CDR3 length: 17 residues. The junction had 10 bases not matched to a gene; V was cut back by 4 bases and J by 2 bases. Germline CDR1 reads SGHDT; CDR2 reads YYEEEE. CDR3 in DNA: TGTGCCAGCAGCAGGCCCCCGGGACAGGGGATCACAGATACGCAGTATTTT. Residues: CASSRPPGQGITDTQYF.

The chain carries TRBV4-1 and TRBJ2-2; 9 bases match TRBD1. The germline gives CDR1 MGHRA, CDR2 YSYEKL. Trimming at V came to 5 bases and at J to 3 bases, leaving 10 bases not matched to a gene. The CDR3 consists of 17 residues. This CDR3 is CASSGRDRVYDTGELFF. CDR3 coding DNA: TGCGCCAGCAGCGGCCGGGACAGGGTCTACGACACCGGGGAGCTGTTTTTT.

This rearrangement joins TRBV6-5 to TRBJ1-2, with 7 bases identical to TRBD1. This CDR3 region has 14 residues. From germline, CDR1 is MNHEY and CDR2 SVGAGI. Germline trimming cut 4 bases from V and 4 bases from J; bases unmatched to any gene: 6. The CDR3 here is CASSSNDRAYGYTF. The CDR3 DNA reads as TGTGCCAGCAGTTCCAACGACAGGGCCTATGGCTACACCTTC.

The chain joins TRBV6-1 to TRBJ2-7; 8 positions match TRBD1. Looked up from germline, CDR1 is MNHNS and CDR2 is SASEGT. V lost 4 bases and J lost 0; bases outside the gene matches: 5. This CDR3 is built from 15 residues. CDR3 region: CASSGRDRSSYEQYF. The CDR3 DNA is TGTGCCAGCAGTGGCCGGGACAGGAGCTCCTACGAGCAGTACTTC.

This clone was seen more than once but under ten times. V usage is TRBV5-1 and J usage is TRBJ2-7; 10 nucleotides line up with TRBD2. CDR3 length equals 14 residues. V lost 4 bases to trimming and J lost 2 bases; unmatched junction nucleotides: 3. Germline V lookup: CDR1 SGHRS, CDR2 YFSETQ. CDR3 sequence: CASSRAGGPYEQYF. In DNA form, the CDR3 reads TGCGCCAGCAGCAGAGCGGGAGGGCCCTACGAGCAGTACTTC.

The CDR3 region is CASSLGTGWGYGYTF. The CDR3 nucleotides read TGTGCCAGCAGCTTAGGGACAGGGTGGGGGTATGGCTACACCTTC. This sequence joins TRBV7-8 and TRBJ1-2, with TRBD1 identical over 8 bases. The germline CDR1 and CDR2 sequences are SGHVS and FQNEAQ. CDR3 length: 15 amino acids. J gave up 5 bases and V 1 base, and 6 bases lay outside the gene matches.

V gene TRBV18 combines with J gene TRBJ1-4; TRBD1 might be the D (5 bases). V gave up 0 bases and J gave up 5 bases, with 10 bases separating them. CDR1 and CDR2 (germline): KGHSH, LQKENI. The CDR3 has 15 residues. The CDR3: CASSPPGEGNEKLFF. The CDR3 nucleotides are TGTGCCAGCTCACCACCGGGGGAGGGAAATGAAAAACTGTTTTTT. Filled out from reference TRBV18 and TRBJ1-4, the complete variable domain reads NAGVMQNPRHLVRRRGQEARLRCSPMKGHSHVYWYRQLPEEGLKFMVYLQKENIIDESGMPKERFSAEFPKEGPSILRIQQVVRGDSAAYFCASSPPGEGNEKLFFGSGTQLSVL.

The chain links TRBV6-5 to TRBJ1-2; D ambiguous. Trimming stripped 4 bases from V and 7 bases from J, with 10 bases between. CDR1 and CDR2 (germline): MNHEY, SVGAGI. The CDR3 is made up of 12 amino acids. The CDR3 DNA sequence: TGTGCCAGCAGTTCCGGGTCAATTGGCTACACCTTC. It codes for CASSSGSIGYTF.

The chain's CDR3 is CSVRDRDYYEQYF. DNA of the CDR3: TGCAGCGTGAGGGACAGGGATTACTACGAGCAGTACTTC. The rearrangement links TRBV29-1 to TRBJ2-7, with 9 bases matching TRBD1. Germline CDR1 and CDR2: SQVTM and ANQGSEA. The CDR3 runs 13 residues. V gave up 6 bases and J gave up 3 bases; unmatched junction bases: 6.

The chain is built from TRBV11-2 and TRBJ2-1, with unresolved D. Trimming shortened V by 5 bases and J by 2 bases, and 13 bases separated the two germline ends. The CDR3 totals 15 residues. The V gene's germline CDR1 is SGHAT and CDR2 FQNNGV. CDR3 sequence reads: CASSLWGSTYNEQFF. CDR3 bases: TGTGCCAGCAGCCTATGGGGATCCACCTACAATGAGCAGTTCTTC.

This clone was seen a single time. The chain links TRBV7-9 to TRBJ2-1, with D hard to call. The CDR3 has 13 amino acids. Germline values: CDR1 SEHNR, CDR2 FQNEAQ (reference sequence). The V end was cut by 1 base, the J end by 6 bases, with 7 bases between. In nucleotides, the CDR3 is TGTGCCAGCAGCTTAGGAGCCAGCAATGAGCAGTTCTTC. As protein: CASSLGASNEQFF.

V and J are TRBV10-3 and TRBJ2-1; no clear D. Germline V lookup: CDR1 ENHRY, CDR2 SYGVKD. V shed 4 bases and J shed 2 bases, with 6 bases lying between them. The CDR3 loop spans 13 amino acids. CDR3: CAISVGTYNEQFF. DNA of the CDR3: TGTGCCATCAGTGTAGGAACCTACAATGAGCAGTTCTTC.

DNA for the CDR3: TGTGCCAGCAGTTTCAGAGATCGTGGGGACCAGTACTTC. The encoded protein is CASSFRDRGDQYF. The rearrangement uses TRBV27 and TRBJ2-5, with no clear D. Germline CDR1 and CDR2: MNHEY and SMNVEV (reference sequence). This CDR3 contains 13 residues. The V gene lost 3 bases and the J gene lost 10 bases, with 15 bases spanning the gap.

The V call is TRBV27, the J call TRBJ1-3; 7 bases map to TRBD1. V lost 5 bases to trimming and J lost 0 bases; unmatched junction nucleotides: 7. From germline, CDR1 is MNHEY and CDR2 SMNVEV (reference sequence). This CDR3 has 16 amino acids. Here the CDR3 reads CASSTGQPTSGNTIYF. For the CDR3, the DNA is TGTGCCAGCAGTACGGGACAGCCGACCTCTGGAAACACCATATATTTT.

This clone came up once. This chain connects TRBV29-1 to TRBJ2-7; 10 bases are a match to TRBD1. Germline V gene sequence: CDR1 SQVTM, CDR2 ANQGSEA. This CDR3 is 13 amino acids long. V shed 6 bases, J shed 3 bases, and the junction held 5 bases outside the gene matches. The CDR3, as DNA: TGCAGCGTGGCCGGGACAGGGGTCTACGAGCAGTACTTC. This translates into CSVAGTGVYEQYF.

The chain uses TRBV29-1 and TRBJ1-1; D possibly corresponds to TRBD1 (5 bases). The germline gives CDR1 SQVTM, CDR2 ANQGSEA. Between the trimmed V and J ends, which lost 3 bases and 5 bases, there was a span of 10 bases. CDR3 size: 12 residues. The CDR3 spells CSVDREETEAFF. CDR3 nucleotide sequence: TGCAGCGTTGACAGGGAAGAGACTGAAGCTTTCTTT.

This clone was counted between two and nine times. The chain recombines TRBV9 with TRBJ2-3; 8 bases map to TRBD2. Unmatched junction bases numbered 2, after V lost 2 bases and J lost 0 bases. The CDR3 length is 15 residues. Per the germline V gene, CDR1 is SGDLS and CDR2 is YYNGEE. CDR3 in DNA: TGTGCCAGCAGCGTGGCTAGCGGGAGCACAGATACGCAGTATTTT. It translates to CASSVASGSTDTQYF.

This clone has a handful of counts. The chain joins TRBV7-9 to TRBJ1-1, with D hard to call. V lost 6 bases and J lost 0, with 5 bases in between. CDR1 SEHNR and CDR2 FQNEAQ come from the germline V gene (reference sequence). This CDR3 has 12 amino acids. The CDR3 DNA sequence: TGTGCCAGCAGTGACTTGAACACTGAAGCTTTCTTT. It encodes CASSDLNTEAFF.

This chain uses TRBV9 with TRBJ2-3, with 8 bases aligning to TRBD1. CDR1 and CDR2 (germline): SGDLS, YYNGEE. J lost 4 bases, V lost 0 bases, and 7 bases had no gene match. The CDR3 consists of 16 residues. The CDR3 DNA follows: TGTGCCAGCAGCGTAGCGTCAGGGGGCATTGCAGATACGCAGTATTTT. Its protein is CASSVASGGIADTQYF. Variable domain in full (rest from reference TRBV9 and TRBJ2-3): DSGVTQTPKHLITATGQRVTLRCSPRSGDLSVYWYQQSLDQGLQFLIQYYNGEERAKGNILERFSAQQFPDLHSELNLSSLELGDSALYFCASSVASGGIADTQYFGPGTRLTVL.

The chain recombines TRBV29-1 with TRBJ2-2; no reliable D call. This CDR3 is built from 12 residues. Per the germline V gene, CDR1 is SQVTM and CDR2 is ANQGSEA. V shed 0 bases and J shed 3 bases, with 2 bases lying between them. The CDR3 region is CSVEEYTGELFF. The CDR3 region has the DNA TGCAGCGTTGAAGAGTACACCGGGGAGCTGTTTTTT.

The chain is built from TRBV30 and TRBJ1-2, with a possible D match to TRBD1 (5 bases). V was cut by 0 bases and J by 8 bases, with 7 bases left in between. The germline gives CDR1 GTSNPN, CDR2 SVGIG (reference sequence). The CDR3 runs to 11 residues. The CDR3 bases are TGTGCCTGGAGTGTTGGGGACGGCTACACCTTC. Translated: CAWSVGDGYTF. Combining the CDR3 with reference TRBV30 and TRBJ1-2 gives the whole variable domain SQTIHQWPATLVQPVGSPLSLECTVEGTSNPNLYWYRQAAGRGLQLLFYSVGIGQISSEVPQNLSASRPQDRQFILSSKKLLLSDSGFYLCAWSVGDGYTFGSGTRLTVV.

This chain uses TRBV11-2 with TRBJ2-1, with TRBD2 matching over 12 bases. Germline assignment: CDR1 SGHAT and CDR2 FQNNGV. The CDR3 covers 18 residues. V lost 1 base and J lost 0; bases outside the gene matches: 4. CDR3 amino acids: CASSLGWTSGTSYNEQFF. The DNA for the CDR3 is TGTGCCAGCAGCTTAGGTTGGACTAGCGGGACCTCCTACAATGAGCAGTTCTTC.

This clone turned up a few times. The chain links TRBV5-6 to TRBJ2-5; D gene unclear. V was shortened by 0 bases and J by 2 bases, with 5 bases between the two germline ends. CDR3 length: 13 residues. Per the germline V gene, CDR1 is SGHDT and CDR2 is YYEEEE. DNA of the CDR3: TGTGCCAGCAGCTTGGGACTTCAAGAGACCCAGTACTTC. It yields the protein CASSLGLQETQYF.

The chain joins TRBV6-5 to TRBJ1-1; 8 bases line up with TRBD1. The CDR3 contains 16 residues. CDR1 MNHEY and CDR2 SVGAGI come from the germline V gene. With 0 bases clipped from V and 6 bases from J, the junction kept 9 bases outside the gene matches. CDR3 residues: CASSYSADREAAEAFF. Written as DNA, the CDR3 is TGTGCCAGCAGTTACTCAGCGGACAGGGAGGCCGCTGAAGCTTTCTTT.

This chain connects TRBV15 to TRBJ2-5; 8 positions agree with TRBD1. The J call may be wrong; the DNA end is better matched by TRBJ2-7. Germline V CDR1 and CDR2: LNHNV, YYDKDF (reference sequence). The CDR3 has 15 amino acids. This CDR3 is CATSRDLGRGREQYF. CDR3 sequence (DNA): TGTGCCACCAGCAGAGATCTGGGCAGGGGGCGCGAGCAGTACTTC.

V and J are TRBV4-1 and TRBJ1-2; D not resolved. Germline V CDR1 and CDR2: MGHRA, YSYEKL. This CDR3 comprises 16 residues. V was cut by 0 bases and J by 3 bases, with 14 bases left in between. CDR3 nucleotide sequence: TGCGCCAGCAGCCAAGAAGGAGGACCTCTATACTATGGCTACACCTTC. This encodes CASSQEGGPLYYGYTF.

The chain is built from TRBV5-1 and TRBJ2-5, with 9 bases matching TRBD2. V lost 8 bases, J lost 5 bases, and 10 bases stayed unmatched. The germline gives CDR1 SGHRS, CDR2 YFSETQ. The CDR3 contains 14 residues. CDR3 DNA sequence: TGCGCCAGTGCTCAGGGGACTAGCCTCGAGACCCAGTACTTC. This translates into CASAQGTSLETQYF.

The V gene is TRBV30, the J gene TRBJ2-2; perhaps TRBD1 as D (6 bases). This CDR3 is built from 15 residues. CDR1 and CDR2 (germline): GTSNPN, SVGIG (reference sequence). V lost 4 bases to trimming and J lost 3 bases, with 15 bases between them. Here the CDR3 DNA reads TGTGCCTGGACCTACAGGGATCGCGACACCGGGGAGCTGTTTTTT. This sequence encodes CAWTYRDRDTGELFF.

The chain recombines TRBV7-3 with TRBJ2-3; no clear D. Germline CDR1 is SGHTA and CDR2 is FQGTGA. The CDR3 contains 13 residues. V was shortened by 6 bases and J by 0 bases, with 7 bases between the two germline ends. As DNA, the CDR3 is TGTGCCAGCAGTTCGACTAGCACAGATACGCAGTATTTT. Protein: CASSSTSTDTQYF. Filled out from reference TRBV7-3 and TRBJ2-3, the complete variable domain reads GAGVSQTPSNKVTEKGKYVELRCDPISGHTALYWYRQSLGQGPEFLIYFQGTGAADDSGLPNDRFFAVRPEGSVSTLKIQRTERGDSAVYLCASSSTSTDTQYFGPGTRLTVL.

This chain links TRBV4-1 with TRBJ2-2; 7 bases are shared with TRBD1. Germline lookup yields CDR1 MGHRA and CDR2 YSYEKL. The CDR3 totals 15 residues. The ends lost 5 bases at V and 5 bases at J; junction bases unmatched: 8. The CDR3 loop is CASSFGTEETGELFF. Written as DNA, the CDR3 is TGCGCCAGCAGCTTTGGGACAGAAGAGACCGGGGAGCTGTTTTTT.